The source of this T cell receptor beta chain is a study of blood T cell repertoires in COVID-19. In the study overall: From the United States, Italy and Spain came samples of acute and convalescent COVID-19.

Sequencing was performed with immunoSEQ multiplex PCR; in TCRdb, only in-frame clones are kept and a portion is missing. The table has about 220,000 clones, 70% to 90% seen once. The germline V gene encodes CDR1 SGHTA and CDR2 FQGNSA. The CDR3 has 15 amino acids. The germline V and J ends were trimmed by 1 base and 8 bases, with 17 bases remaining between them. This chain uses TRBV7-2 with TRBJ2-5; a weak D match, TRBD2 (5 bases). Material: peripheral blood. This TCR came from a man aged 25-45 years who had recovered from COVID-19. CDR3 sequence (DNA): TGTGCCAGCAGCTTAGAAGCGGCCCCCCCCGGTACCCAGTACTTC. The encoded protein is CASSLEAAPPGTQYF.